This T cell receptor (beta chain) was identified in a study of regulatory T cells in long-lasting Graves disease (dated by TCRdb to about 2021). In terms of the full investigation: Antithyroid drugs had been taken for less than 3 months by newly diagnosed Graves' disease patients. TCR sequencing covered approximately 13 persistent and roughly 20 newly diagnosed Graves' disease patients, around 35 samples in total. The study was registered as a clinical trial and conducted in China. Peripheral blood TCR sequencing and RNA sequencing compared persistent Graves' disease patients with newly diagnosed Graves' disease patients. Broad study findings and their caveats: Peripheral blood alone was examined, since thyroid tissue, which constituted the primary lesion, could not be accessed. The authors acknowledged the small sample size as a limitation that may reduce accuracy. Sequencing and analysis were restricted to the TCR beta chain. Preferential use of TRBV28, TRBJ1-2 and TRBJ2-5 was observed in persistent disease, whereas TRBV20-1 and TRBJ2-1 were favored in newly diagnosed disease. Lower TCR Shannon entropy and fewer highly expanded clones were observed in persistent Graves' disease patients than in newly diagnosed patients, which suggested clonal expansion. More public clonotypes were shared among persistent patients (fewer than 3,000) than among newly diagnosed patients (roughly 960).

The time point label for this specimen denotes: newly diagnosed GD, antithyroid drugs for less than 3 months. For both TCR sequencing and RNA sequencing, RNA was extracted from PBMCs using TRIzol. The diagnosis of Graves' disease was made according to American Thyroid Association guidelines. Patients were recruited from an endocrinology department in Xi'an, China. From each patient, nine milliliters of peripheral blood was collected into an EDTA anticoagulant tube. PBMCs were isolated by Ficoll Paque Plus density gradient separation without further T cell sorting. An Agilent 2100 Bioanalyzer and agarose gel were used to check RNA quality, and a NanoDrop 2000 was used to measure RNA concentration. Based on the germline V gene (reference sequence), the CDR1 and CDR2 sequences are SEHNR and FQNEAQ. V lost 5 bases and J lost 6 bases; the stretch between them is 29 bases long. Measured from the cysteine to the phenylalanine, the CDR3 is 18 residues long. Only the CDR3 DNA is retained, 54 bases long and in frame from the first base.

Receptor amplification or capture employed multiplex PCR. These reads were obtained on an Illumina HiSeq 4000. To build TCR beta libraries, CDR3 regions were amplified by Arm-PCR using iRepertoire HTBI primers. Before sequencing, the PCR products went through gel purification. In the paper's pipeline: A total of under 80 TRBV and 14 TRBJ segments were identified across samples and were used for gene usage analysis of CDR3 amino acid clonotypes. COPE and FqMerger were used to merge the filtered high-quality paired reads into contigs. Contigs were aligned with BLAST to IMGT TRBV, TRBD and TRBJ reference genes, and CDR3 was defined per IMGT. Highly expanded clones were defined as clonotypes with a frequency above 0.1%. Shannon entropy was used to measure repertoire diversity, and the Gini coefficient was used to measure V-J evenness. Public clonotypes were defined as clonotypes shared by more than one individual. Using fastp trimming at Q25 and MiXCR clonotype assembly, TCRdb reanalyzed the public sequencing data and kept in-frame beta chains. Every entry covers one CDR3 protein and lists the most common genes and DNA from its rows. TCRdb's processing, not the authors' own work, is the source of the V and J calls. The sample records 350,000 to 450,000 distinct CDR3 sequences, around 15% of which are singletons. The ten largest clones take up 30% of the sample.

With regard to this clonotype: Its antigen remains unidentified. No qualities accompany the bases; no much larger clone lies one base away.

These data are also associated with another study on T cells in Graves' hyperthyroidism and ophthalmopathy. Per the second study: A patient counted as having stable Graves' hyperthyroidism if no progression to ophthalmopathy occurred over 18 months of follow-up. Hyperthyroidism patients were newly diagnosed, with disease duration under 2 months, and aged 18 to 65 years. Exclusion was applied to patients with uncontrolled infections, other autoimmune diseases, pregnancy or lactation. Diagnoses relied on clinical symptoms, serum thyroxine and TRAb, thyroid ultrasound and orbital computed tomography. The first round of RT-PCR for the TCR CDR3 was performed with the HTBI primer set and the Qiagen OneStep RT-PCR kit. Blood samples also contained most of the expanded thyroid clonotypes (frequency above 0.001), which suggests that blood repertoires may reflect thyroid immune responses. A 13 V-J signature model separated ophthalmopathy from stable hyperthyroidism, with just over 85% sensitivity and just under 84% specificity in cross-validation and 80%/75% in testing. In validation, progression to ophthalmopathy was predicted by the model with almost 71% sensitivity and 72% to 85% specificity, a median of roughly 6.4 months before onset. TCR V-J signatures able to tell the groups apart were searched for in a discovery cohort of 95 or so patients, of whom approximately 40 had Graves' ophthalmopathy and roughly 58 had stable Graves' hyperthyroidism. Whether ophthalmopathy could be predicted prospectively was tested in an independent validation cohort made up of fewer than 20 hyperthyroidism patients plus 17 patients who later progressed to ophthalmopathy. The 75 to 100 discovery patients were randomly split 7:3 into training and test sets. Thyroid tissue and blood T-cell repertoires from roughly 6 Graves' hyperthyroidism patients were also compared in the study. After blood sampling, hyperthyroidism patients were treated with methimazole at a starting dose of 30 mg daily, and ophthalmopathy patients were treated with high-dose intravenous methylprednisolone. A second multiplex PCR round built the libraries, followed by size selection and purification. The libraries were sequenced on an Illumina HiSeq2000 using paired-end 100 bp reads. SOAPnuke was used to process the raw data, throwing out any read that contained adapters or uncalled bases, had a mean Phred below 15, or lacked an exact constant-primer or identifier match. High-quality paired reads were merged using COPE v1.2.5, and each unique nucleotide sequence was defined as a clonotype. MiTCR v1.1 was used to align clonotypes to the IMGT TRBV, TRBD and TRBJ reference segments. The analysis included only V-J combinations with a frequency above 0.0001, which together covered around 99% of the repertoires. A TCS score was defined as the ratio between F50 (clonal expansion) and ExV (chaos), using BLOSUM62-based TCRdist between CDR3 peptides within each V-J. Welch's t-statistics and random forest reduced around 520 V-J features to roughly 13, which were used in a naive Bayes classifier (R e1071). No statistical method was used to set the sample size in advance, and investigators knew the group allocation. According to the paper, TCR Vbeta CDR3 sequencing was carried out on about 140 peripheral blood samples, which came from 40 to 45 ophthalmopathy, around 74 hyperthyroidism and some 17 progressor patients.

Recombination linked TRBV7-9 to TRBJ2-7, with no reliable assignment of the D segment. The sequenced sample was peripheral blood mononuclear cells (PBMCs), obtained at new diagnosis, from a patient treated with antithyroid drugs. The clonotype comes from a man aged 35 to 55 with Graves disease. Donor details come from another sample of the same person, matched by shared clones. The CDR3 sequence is CASSVSRALKQTFGEQYF. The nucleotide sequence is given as TGTGCCAGCAGCGTGAGCCGGGCCCTAAAACAGACTTTTGGCGAGCAGTACTTC. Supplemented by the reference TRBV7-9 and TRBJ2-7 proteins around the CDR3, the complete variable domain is DTGVSQNPRHKITKRGQNVTFRCDPISEHNRLYWYRQTLGQGPEFLTYFQNEAQLEKSRLLSDRFSAERPKGSFSTLEIQRTEQGDSAMYLCASSVSRALKQTFGEQYFGPGTRLTVT.